These T cell receptor beta chains were read from a single sample in a study of Ad26.COV2.S vaccination and SARS-CoV-2 variants. The method was immunoSEQ multiplex PCR; TCRdb's version includes in-frame clones alone and lacks a portion of them. This repertoire shows some 240,000 clones, around nine tenths found once; its top ten account for roughly 3%. The sample was peripheral blood, taken in a trial of Ad26.COV2.S vaccine versus placebo. These receptors were taken from a person between 18 and 65 years old who received the Ad26.COV2.S COVID-19 vaccine or a placebo. The CDR3 runs from the conserved cysteine through the conserved F or W. A D gene is named only where the DNA matches it firmly. Clone size is stated in some rows and not others, as once, few, many or a class when expanded.

D	V	size	length	J	DNA	CDR3
NA	TRBV11-2	NA	14	TRBJ2-5	TGTGCCAGCAGCTCCTCGGGCCTCCAAGAGACCCAGTACTTC	CASSSSGLQETQYF
NA	TRBV3-1/TRBV3-2	NA	13	TRBJ1-2	TGTGCCAGCAGCCAGACAGCTAACTATGGCTACACCTTC	CASSQTANYGYTF
NA	TRBV11-2	NA	13	TRBJ1-1	TGTGCCAGCAGCTTAATTTATGGGGCTGAAGCTTTCTTT	CASSLIYGAEAFF
NA	TRBV11-3	NA	16	TRBJ1-2	TGTGCCAGCAGCTTTGTGAGGCCCCAGGGAGGCTATGGCTACACCTTC	CASSFVRPQGGYGYTF
NA	TRBV18	NA	15	TRBJ1-2	TGTGCCAGCTCACCTCTGGACAGAACGTTCTATGGCTACACCTTC	CASSPLDRTFYGYTF
NA	TRBV7-6	NA	20	TRBJ1-4	TGTGCCAGCAGCTTAGCGACGAGGCGGATGAGGCACACAACTAATGAAAAACTGTTTTTT	CASSLATRRMRHTTNEKLFF
NA	TRBV9	NA	15	TRBJ1-4	TGTGCCAGCAGCTCCCACTGGACCATGAATGAAAAACTGTTTTTT	CASSSHWTMNEKLFF
NA	TRBV19	NA	13	TRBJ1-1	TGTGCCAGTAACGGGGTTAGGTACACTGAAGCTTTCTTT	CASNGVRYTEAFF
NA	TRBV19	NA	14	TRBJ1-5	TGTGCCAGTACCCGTGGGAGGAGCAATCAGCCCCAGCATTTT	CASTRGRSNQPQHF
NA	TRBV19	NA	16	TRBJ1-5	TGTGCCAGTAGTATCCGGGGCTTTGTGAGCAATCAGCCCCAGCATTTT	CASSIRGFVSNQPQHF
NA	TRBV12-3/TRBV12-4	NA	12	TRBJ1-1	TGTGCCAGCAGTTGGCCCAACGGTGAAGCTTTCTTT	CASSWPNGEAFF
NA	TRBV7-2	NA	17	TRBJ1-6	TGTGCCAGCAGCTCCCAGGTCGGGCTATCCTATAATTCACCCCTCCACTTT	CASSSQVGLSYNSPLHF
TRBD1	TRBV19	NA	16	TRBJ2-5	TGTGCCAGTAGTATAGCCGGGACAGGGGGCGAAGAGACCCAGTACTTC	CASSIAGTGGEETQYF
NA	TRBV19	NA	14	TRBJ2-3	TGTGCCAGTAGGGAGGTTGGGCGCACAGATACGCAGTATTTT	CASREVGRTDTQYF
NA	TRBV21-1	NA	15	TRBJ2-2	TGTGCCAGCAGCAAAGCACAGGAGAACACCGGGGAGCTGTTTTTT	CASSKAQENTGELFF
NA	TRBV10-3	NA	13	TRBJ2-1	TGTGCCATCATGGGGGGAACATACAATGAGCAGTTCTTC	CAIMGGTYNEQFF
NA	TRBV7-7	NA	16	TRBJ2-2	TGTGCCAGCAGCTTAGCAGGGATCGGGGACACCGGGGAGCTGTTTTTT	CASSLAGIGDTGELFF
NA	TRBV7-3	NA	13	TRBJ2-5	TGTGCCAGCAGCTTGGGACTGGAGGAGACCCAGTACTTC	CASSLGLEETQYF
NA	TRBV5-1	NA	15	TRBJ2-3	TGCGCCAGCAGCCTACAGGGGACTAGCACAGATACGCAGTATTTT	CASSLQGTSTDTQYF
TRBD1	TRBV30	NA	16	TRBJ1-5	TGTGCCTGGAGTCCCTTAGGACAGGGGGCACATCAGCCCCAGCATTTT	CAWSPLGQGAHQPQHF
NA	TRBV21-1	NA	15	TRBJ2-5	TGTGCCAGCAGACTAGAGTTTAGGATAAAGGAGACCCAGTACTTC	CASRLEFRIKETQYF
NA	TRBV5-1	NA	13	TRBJ1-2	TGCGCCAGCAGCTTCACGGATGGCTATGGCTACACCTTC	CASSFTDGYGYTF
NA	TRBV5-1	few	15	TRBJ2-3	TGCGCCAGCAGCTTGGTCGGTTCTAGCACAGATACGCAGTATTTT	CASSLVGSSTDTQYF
NA	TRBV29-1	once	14	TRBJ2-3	TGCAGCGTTGGATTCGGGGGCGAGGCAGATACGCAGTATTTT	CSVGFGGEADTQYF
NA	TRBV9	NA	15	TRBJ2-7	TGTGCCAGCAGCCCCACTAGAACAACCCAGGTGGAGCAGTACTTC	CASSPTRTTQVEQYF
NA	TRBV2	few	14	TRBJ2-7	TGTGCCAGCAGTGAATTCTGGGGCTCCTACGAGCAGTACTTC	CASSEFWGSYEQYF
NA	TRBV30	once	13	TRBJ1-3	TGTGCCTGGAACCGGGGATCTGGAAACACCATATATTTT	CAWNRGSGNTIYF
NA	TRBV29-1	NA	13	TRBJ2-5	TGCAGCGTTGAAGTGGGTGGGGCGGAGACCCAGTACTTC	CSVEVGGAETQYF
TRBD2	TRBV5-5	NA	14	TRBJ2-1	TGTGCCAGCAGCCGGATAGCGGGAAACAATGAGCAGTTCTTC	CASSRIAGNNEQFF
TRBD1	TRBV6-5	NA	16	TRBJ2-3	TGTGCCAGCAGTTACTCAGGGACAGGGAGCGCAGATACGCAGTATTTT	CASSYSGTGSADTQYF
NA	TRBV9	NA	17	TRBJ1-3	TGTGCCAGCAGCGTAGACCCTCCGGGGAAAGGAGGAAACACCATATATTTT	CASSVDPPGKGGNTIYF
NA	TRBV6-6	NA	13	TRBJ2-1	TGTGCCAGCTCGAGCGCAGCCTACAATGAGCAGTTCTTC	CASSSAAYNEQFF
TRBD1	TRBV5-1	NA	13	TRBJ2-1	TGCGCCAGCAGCTTGCTGGACAGGAATGAGCAGTTCTTC	CASSLLDRNEQFF
TRBD2	TRBV7-9	NA	15	TRBJ2-3	TGTGCCAGCAGCCGGACTAGCGCGAGCACAGATACGCAGTATTTT	CASSRTSASTDTQYF
NA	TRBV29-1	NA	14	TRBJ1-2	TGCAGCGTTGTCAGTGGGGGGCGCAGCTATGGCTACACCTTC	CSVVSGGRSYGYTF
NA	TRBV4-3	NA	15	TRBJ1-2	TGCGCCAGCAGCCAAGATCGGACGACCAACTATGGCTACACCTTC	CASSQDRTTNYGYTF
TRBD2	TRBV3-1/TRBV3-2	NA	17	TRBJ2-3	TGTGCCAGCACCGCAAGCGGACTAGCGGGAGATGCAGATACGCAGTATTTT	CASTASGLAGDADTQYF